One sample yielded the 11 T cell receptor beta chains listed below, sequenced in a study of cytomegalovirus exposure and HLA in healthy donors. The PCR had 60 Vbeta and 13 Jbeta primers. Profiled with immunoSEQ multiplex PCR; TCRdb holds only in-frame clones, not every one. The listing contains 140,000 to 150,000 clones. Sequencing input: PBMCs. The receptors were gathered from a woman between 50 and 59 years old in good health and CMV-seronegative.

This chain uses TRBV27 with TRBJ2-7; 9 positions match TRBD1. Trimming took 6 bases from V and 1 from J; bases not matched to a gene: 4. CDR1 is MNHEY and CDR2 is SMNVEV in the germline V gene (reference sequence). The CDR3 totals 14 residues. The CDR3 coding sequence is TGTGCCAGCAGCCTACAGGGGGCTTCCTACGAGCAGTACTTC. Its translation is CASSLQGASYEQYF.

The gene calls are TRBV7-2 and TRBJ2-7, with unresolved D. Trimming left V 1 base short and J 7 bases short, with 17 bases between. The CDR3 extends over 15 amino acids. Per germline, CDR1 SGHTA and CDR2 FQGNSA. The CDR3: CASSLEGTRVKEQYF. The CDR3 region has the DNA TGTGCCAGCAGCTTAGAAGGAACCCGGGTTAAAGAGCAGTACTTC.

The CDR3 here is CASSQEGPGSNQPQHF. The CDR3 region has the DNA TGTGCCAGCTCACAGGAGGGGCCCGGGAGCAATCAGCCCCAGCATTTT. The chain links TRBV18 to TRBJ1-5; D possibly corresponds to TRBD1 (5 bases). CDR1 and CDR2 from the germline V gene are KGHSH and LQKENI. The CDR3 runs 16 residues. V was clipped by 4 bases and J by 1 base, with 14 bases between them.

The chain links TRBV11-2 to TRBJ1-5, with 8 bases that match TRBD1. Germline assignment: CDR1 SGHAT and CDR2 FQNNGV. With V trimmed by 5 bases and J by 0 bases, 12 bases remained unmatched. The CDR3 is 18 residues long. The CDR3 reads CASSPLDREERSNQPQHF. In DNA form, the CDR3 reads TGTGCCAGCAGCCCGTTGGACAGGGAGGAACGTAGCAATCAGCCCCAGCATTTT.

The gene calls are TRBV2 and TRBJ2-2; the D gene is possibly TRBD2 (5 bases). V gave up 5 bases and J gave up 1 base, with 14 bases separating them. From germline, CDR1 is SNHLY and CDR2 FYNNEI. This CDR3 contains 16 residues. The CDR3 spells CASSREGQRNTGELFF. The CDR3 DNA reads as TGTGCCAGCAGTCGTGAGGGTCAGAGGAACACCGGGGAGCTGTTTTTT.

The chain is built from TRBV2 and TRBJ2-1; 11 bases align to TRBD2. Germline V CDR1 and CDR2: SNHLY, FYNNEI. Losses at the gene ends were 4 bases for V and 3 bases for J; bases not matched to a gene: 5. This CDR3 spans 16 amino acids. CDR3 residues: CASSGGTSGFYNEQFF. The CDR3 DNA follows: TGTGCCAGCAGTGGGGGGACTAGCGGTTTCTACAATGAGCAGTTCTTC.

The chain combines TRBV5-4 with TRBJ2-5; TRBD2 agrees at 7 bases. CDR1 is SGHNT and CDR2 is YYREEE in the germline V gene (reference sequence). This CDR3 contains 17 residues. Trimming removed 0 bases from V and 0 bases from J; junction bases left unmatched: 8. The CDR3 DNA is TGTGCCAGCAGCTTGGCCCGGCTAGCGGCCTACCAAGAGACCCAGTACTTC. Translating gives CASSLARLAAYQETQYF.

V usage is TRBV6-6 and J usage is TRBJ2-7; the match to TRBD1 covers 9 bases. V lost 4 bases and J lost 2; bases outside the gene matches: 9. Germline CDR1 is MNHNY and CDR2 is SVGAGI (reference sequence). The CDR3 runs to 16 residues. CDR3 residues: CASSFRRDRVPYEQYF. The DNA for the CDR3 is TGTGCCAGCAGTTTCCGGAGGGACAGGGTACCCTACGAGCAGTACTTC.

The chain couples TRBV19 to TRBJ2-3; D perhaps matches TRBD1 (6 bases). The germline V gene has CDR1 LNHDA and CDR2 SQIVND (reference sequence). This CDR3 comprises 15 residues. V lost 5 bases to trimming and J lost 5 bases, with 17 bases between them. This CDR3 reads CASSDSGTRGDTQYF. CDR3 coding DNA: TGTGCCAGTAGTGATTCCGGGACACGGGGAGATACGCAGTATTTT.

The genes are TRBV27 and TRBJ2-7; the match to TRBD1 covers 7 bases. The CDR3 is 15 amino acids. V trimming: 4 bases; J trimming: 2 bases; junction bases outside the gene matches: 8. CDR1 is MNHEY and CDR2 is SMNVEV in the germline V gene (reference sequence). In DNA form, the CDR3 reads TGTGCCAGCAGTTATACAGGGGCTTCACCCTACGAGCAGTACTTC. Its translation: CASSYTGASPYEQYF.

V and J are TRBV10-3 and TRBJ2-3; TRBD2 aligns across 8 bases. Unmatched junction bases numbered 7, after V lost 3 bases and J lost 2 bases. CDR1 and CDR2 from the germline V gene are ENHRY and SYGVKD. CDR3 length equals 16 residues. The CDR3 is CAISERTSSDTDTQYF. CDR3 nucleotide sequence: TGTGCCATCAGTGAAAGGACTAGCAGCGACACAGATACGCAGTATTTT.